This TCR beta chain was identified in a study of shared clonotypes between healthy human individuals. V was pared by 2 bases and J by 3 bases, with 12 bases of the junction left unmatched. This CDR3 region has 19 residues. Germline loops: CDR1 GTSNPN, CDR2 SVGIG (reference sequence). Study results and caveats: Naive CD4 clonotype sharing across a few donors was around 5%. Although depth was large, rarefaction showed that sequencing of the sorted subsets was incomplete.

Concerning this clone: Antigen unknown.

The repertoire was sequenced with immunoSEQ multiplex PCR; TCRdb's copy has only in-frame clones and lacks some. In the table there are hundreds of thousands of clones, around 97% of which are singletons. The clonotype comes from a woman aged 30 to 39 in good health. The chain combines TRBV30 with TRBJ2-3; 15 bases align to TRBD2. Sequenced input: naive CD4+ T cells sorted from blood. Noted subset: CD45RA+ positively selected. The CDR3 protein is CAWSNWTGGTSGGTDTQYF. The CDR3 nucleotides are TGTGCCTGGAGTAACTGGACAGGAGGGACTAGCGGGGGGACAGATACGCAGTATTTT.